This T cell receptor (beta chain) came from a study of metastatic and nonmetastatic thyroid tumors. The authors' processing: Using the CDR3 differences seen across clinicopathological groups, the authors built a distant-metastasis classifier for papillary thyroid cancer, which was meant to discriminate distant-metastatic patients. Via MiXCR, TCRdb re-called the PCR reads. TCRdb's processing, not the study's, gives the V and J calls here. The sample carries some 20,000 clones, 9.5% to 13% recorded once. This clone was picked up many times. Its antigen is not known. Other DNA sequences in this specimen translate into the identical CDR3. All patients were treatment-naive before thyroid surgery. This CDR3 has 16 amino acids. Germline assignment: CDR1 SGHAT and CDR2 FQNNGV. Trimming removed 5 bases from V and 0 bases from J, with 16 bases in between. Study observations and caveats: The reported finding was significantly higher TCR beta diversity in malignant thyroid tumors relative to benign nodules, in blood and tumor.

The receptor's source is a female donor with papillary thyroid cancer or a benign thyroid nodule (not recorded which). Some clones in this sample may be carry-over from other donors' samples. This rearrangement joins TRBV11-2 to TRBJ1-1; maybe TRBD1 (5 bases). The specimen sequenced was blood. CDR3: CASSKGAGYMNTEAFF. CDR3 DNA: TGTGCCAGCAGCAAAGGCGCAGGGTACATGAACACTGAAGCTTTCTTT.